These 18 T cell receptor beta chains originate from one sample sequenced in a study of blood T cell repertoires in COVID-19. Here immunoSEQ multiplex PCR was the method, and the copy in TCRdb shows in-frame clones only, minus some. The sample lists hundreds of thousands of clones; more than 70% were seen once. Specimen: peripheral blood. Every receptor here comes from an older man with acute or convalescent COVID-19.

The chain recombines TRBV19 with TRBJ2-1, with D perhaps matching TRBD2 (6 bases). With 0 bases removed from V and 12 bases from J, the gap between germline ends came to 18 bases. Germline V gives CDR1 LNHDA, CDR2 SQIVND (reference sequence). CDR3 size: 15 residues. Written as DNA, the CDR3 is TGTGCCAGTAGTATAGACAACCATGGACTATTGGGGCAGTTCTTC. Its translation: CASSIDNHGLLGQFF.

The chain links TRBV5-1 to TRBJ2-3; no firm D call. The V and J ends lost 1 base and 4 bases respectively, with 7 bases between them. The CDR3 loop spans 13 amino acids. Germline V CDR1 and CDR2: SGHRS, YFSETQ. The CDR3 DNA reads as TGCGCCAGCAGCTTGTATACGGCAGATACGCAGTATTTT. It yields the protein CASSLYTADTQYF.

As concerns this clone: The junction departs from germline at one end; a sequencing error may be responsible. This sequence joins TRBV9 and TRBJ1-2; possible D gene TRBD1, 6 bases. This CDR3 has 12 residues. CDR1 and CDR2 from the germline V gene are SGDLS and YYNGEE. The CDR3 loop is CASSVGRSDSSF. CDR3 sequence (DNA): TGTGCCAGCAGCGTAGGTCGTTCGGACAGCTCCTTC.

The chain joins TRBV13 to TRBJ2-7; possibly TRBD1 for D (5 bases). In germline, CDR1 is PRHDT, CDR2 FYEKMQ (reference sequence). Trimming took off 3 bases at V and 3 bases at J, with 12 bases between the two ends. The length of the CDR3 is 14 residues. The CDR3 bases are TGTGCCAGCAGCTTTTCAATGCAGGGCTACGAGCAGTACTTC. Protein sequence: CASSFSMQGYEQYF.

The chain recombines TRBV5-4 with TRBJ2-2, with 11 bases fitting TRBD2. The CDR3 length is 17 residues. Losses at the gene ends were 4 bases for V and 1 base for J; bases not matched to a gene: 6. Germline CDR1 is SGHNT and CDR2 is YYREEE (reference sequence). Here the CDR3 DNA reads TGTGCCAGCAGCCCCCCCGGGACTAGCGGGAACACCGGGGAGCTGTTTTTT. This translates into CASSPPGTSGNTGELFF.

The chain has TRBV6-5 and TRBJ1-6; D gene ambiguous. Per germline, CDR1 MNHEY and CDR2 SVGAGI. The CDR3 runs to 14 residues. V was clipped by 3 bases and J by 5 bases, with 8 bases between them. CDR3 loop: CASSYGQNNSPLHF. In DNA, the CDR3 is TGTGCCAGCAGTTATGGGCAGAATAATTCACCCCTCCACTTT.

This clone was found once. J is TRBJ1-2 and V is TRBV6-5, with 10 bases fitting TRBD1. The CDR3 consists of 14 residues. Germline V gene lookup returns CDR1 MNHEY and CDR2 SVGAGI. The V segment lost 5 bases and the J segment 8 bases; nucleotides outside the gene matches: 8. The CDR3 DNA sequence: TGTGCCAGCAGTACGACAGGGGGCAAACGGGGCTACACCTTC. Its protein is CASSTTGGKRGYTF.

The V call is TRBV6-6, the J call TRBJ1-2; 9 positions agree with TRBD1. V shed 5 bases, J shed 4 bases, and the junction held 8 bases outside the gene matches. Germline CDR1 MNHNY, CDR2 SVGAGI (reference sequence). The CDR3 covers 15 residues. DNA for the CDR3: TGTGCCAGCAGTGCCGGACAGGGGTGGGTCTATGGCTACACCTTC. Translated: CASSAGQGWVYGYTF.

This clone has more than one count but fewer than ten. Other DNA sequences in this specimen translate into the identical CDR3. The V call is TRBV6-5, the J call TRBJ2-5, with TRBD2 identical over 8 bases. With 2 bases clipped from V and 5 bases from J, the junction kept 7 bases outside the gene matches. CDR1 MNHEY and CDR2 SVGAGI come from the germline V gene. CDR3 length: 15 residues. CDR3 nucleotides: TGTGCCAGCAGTTACGGGGGACGGGGGGGGGAGACCCAGTACTTC. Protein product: CASSYGGRGGETQYF.

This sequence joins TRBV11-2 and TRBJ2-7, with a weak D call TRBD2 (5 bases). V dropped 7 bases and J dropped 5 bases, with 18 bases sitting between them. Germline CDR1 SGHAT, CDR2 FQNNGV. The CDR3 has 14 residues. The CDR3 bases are TGTGCCAGCACCGTTATAAGGGAGTCCAACGAGCAGTACTTC. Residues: CASTVIRESNEQYF.

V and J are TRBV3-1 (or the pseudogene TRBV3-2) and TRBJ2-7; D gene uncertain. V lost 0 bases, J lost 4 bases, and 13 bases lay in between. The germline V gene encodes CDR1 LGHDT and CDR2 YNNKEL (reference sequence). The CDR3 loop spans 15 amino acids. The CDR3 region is CASSQELVVGYEQYF. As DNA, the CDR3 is TGTGCCAGCAGCCAAGAGCTAGTAGTAGGATACGAGCAGTACTTC.

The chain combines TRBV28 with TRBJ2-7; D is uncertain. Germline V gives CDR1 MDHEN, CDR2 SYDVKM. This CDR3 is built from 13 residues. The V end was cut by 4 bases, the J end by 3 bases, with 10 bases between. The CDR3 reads CASSSYSYYEQYF. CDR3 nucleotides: TGTGCCAGCAGTTCGTACAGCTACTACGAGCAGTACTTC.

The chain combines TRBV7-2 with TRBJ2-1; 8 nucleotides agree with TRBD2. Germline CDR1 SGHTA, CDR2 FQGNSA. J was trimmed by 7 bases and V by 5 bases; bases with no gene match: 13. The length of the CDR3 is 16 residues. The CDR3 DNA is TGTGCCAGCAGCCCTGATCCGGCGGGAGGCGTAAATGAGCAGTTCTTC. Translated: CASSPDPAGGVNEQFF.

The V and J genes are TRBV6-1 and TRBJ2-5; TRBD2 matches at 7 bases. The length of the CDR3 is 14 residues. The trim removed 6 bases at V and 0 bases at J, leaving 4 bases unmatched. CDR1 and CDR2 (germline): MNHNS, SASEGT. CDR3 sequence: CASRSAGNQETQYF. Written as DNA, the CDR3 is TGTGCCAGCAGGTCAGCGGGGAACCAAGAGACCCAGTACTTC.

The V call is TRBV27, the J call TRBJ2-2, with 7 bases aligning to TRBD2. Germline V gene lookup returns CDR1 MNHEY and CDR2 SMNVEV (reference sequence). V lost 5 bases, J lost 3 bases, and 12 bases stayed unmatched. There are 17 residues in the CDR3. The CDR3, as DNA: TGTGCCAGCAGTCTCTCTCTGTCGGCGGGAGACACCGGGGAGCTGTTTTTT. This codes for CASSLSLSAGDTGELFF.

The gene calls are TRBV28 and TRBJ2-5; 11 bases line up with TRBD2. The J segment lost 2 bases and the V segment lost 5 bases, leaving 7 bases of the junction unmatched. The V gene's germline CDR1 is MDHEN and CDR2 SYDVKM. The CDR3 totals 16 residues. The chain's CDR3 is CASSTLAGGEQETQYF. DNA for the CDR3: TGTGCCAGCAGTACCCTAGCGGGGGGTGAACAAGAGACCCAGTACTTC.

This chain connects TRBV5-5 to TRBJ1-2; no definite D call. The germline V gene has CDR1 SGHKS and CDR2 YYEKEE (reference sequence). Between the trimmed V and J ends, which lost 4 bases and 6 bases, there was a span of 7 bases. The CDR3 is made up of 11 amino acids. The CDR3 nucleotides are TGTGCCAGCAGCACTACGGATGGCTACACCTTC. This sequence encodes CASSTTDGYTF.

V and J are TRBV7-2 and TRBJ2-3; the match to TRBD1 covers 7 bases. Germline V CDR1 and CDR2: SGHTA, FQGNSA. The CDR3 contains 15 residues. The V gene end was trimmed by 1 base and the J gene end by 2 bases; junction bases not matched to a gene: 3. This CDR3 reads CASSLGGQPTDTQYF. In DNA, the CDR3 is TGTGCCAGCAGCTTAGGGGGACAGCCCACAGATACGCAGTATTTT.